Detailed here is one TCR beta chain. Its antigen is not identified. This sample is drawn from a study of T cells after yellow fever vaccination. Study-wide context: Fractions low in cell number were prepared with SMART-Seq v4 Ultra Low Input. Study-level results: Weaker overall was a secondary response that nonetheless peaked faster, on day 5 versus 15.

Template switching with 5'RACE generated the TCR cDNA and added a universal primer site and UMIs. One entry per CDR3 protein results from TCRdb running MiXCR on the 5' RACE reads. The sample yields a few hundred thousand distinct CDR3 sequences, approximately 18% seen once. The germline V gene has CDR1 MNHEY and CDR2 SMNVEV (reference sequence). This CDR3 contains 15 residues. The V and J ends lost 3 bases and 4 bases, in that order; junction bases with no gene match: 5. The rearrangement uses TRBV27 and TRBJ2-5; 10 bases are a match to TRBD2. Specimen: PBMCs, collected before the yellow fever booster vaccination. The receptor's source is a man aged 18 to 35 who received the YFV17D yellow fever vaccine. In DNA, the CDR3 is TGTGCCAGCAGTTTTCGGCCTAGCGGGGGAGAGACCCAGTACTTC. It specifies CASSFRPSGGETQYF.